A single sample is the source of the 3 T cell receptor beta chains below, sequenced in a study of blood T cell repertoires in COVID-19. TCRdb's table, derived via immunoSEQ multiplex PCR, lists solely in-frame clones and lacks some. The sample lists some 260,000 clones, approximately 79% seen once, with under 4.5% in the top ten. Specimen: peripheral blood. The receptor source for this set is a middle-aged woman with active or convalescent COVID-19.

About this clone itself: Different DNA sequences within this sample yield the same CDR3. The V call is TRBV4-1, the J call TRBJ1-1, with D possibly TRBD1 on 6 matching bases. Germline CDR1 and CDR2: MGHRA and YSYEKL. V was shortened by 4 bases and J by 0 bases, with 9 bases between the two germline ends. This CDR3 contains 14 residues. CDR3 amino acids: CASSLGQLNTEAFF. The CDR3 DNA sequence: TGCGCCAGCAGCCTGGGACAACTGAACACTGAAGCTTTCTTT.

This clone has just a few counts. The chain couples TRBV5-1 to TRBJ1-1; 8 bases line up with TRBD1. Germline V gene lookup returns CDR1 SGHRS and CDR2 YFSETQ. The CDR3 length is 15 residues. V lost 1 base and J lost 3; bases outside the gene matches: 5. The CDR3 protein is CASSLQGAVDTEAFF. CDR3 sequence (DNA): TGCGCCAGCAGCTTGCAGGGGGCTGTAGACACTGAAGCTTTCTTT.

The rearrangement joins TRBV10-2 to TRBJ1-5; D not certain. The CDR3 totals 12 residues. V lost 8 bases to trimming and J lost 7 bases, with 12 bases between them. Per the germline V gene, CDR1 is WSHSY and CDR2 is SAAADI. CDR3 sequence (DNA): TGCGCCAGCCACGGGTCTGGGCAGCCCCAGCATTTT. This sequence encodes CASHGSGQPQHF.